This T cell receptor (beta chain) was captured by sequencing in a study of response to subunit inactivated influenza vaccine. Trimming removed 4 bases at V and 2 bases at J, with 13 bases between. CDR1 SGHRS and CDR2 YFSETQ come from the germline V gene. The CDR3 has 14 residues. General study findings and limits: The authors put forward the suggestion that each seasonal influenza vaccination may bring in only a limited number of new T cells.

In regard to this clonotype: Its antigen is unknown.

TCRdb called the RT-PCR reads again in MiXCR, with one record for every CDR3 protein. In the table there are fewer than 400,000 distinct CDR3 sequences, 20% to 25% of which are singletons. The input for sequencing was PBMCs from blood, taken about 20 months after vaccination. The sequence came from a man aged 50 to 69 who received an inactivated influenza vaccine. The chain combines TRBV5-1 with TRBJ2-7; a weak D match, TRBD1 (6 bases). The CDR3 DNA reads TGCGCCAGCAGCCTAAGACAGGCCGCCTACGAGCAGTACTTC. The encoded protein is CASSLRQAAYEQYF.